This T cell receptor (beta chain) was profiled in a study of CD4 T cells in relation to SARS-CoV-2 and coronaviruses. This CDR3 has 13 amino acids. Germline V gives CDR1 MNHEY, CDR2 SVGAGI. V lost 6 bases and J 4 bases, leaving 12 bases between the germline ends. Study results and limitations: Compared with monoreactive clones, crossreactive clones showed significantly weaker SARS-CoV-2 expansion.

CD4+ T cells from unexposed donors were obtained before the COVID-19 pandemic (2011-2018). The cells were cultured for about 10 days before CD4+ T cells were isolated. Unexposed-donor CD4+ T cells were probed with SARS-CoV-2 S/N and four cold-coronavirus spikes, cells permitting. As to this clone: Its cognate antigen is unknown.

TCRdb keeps only in-frame clones here, not all; method: immunoSEQ multiplex PCR. The sample has about 23,000 clones; around 68% are singletons. The chain carries TRBV6-5 and TRBJ1-1; D not resolved. Sequenced: CD4+ T cells from PBMCs, cultured in vitro. The receptor comes from a human donor in good health. CDR3 region: CASRTTGRTEAFF. CDR3 DNA: TGTGCCAGCAGGACGACGGGCCGCACTGAAGCTTTCTTT.